These T cell receptor beta chains were read from a single sample in a study of identical twins. TCRdb processed the 5' RACE reads anew with MiXCR; each CDR3 protein has one entry. The data show roughly 710,000 distinct CDR3 sequences, roughly 6% seen once. Sequenced material: naive T cells sorted from blood. The receptors stem from a man aged 18 to 29 in good health. Both conserved end residues are part of each CDR3. Each record gives: clone size, V gene, D gene, J gene, CDR3 protein, CDR3 DNA. The D gene is left open where the match is weak. Only part of the rows carry a size: once, few, many, or a class if the clone is expanded.

>-|TRBV5-1|TRBD2|TRBJ2-5
CASSPAGEETQYF
TGCGCCAGCAGCCCGGCGGGGGAAGAGACCCAGTACTTC
>-|TRBV29-1|-|TRBJ1-1
CSVEIRGGAFF
TGCAGCGTGGAAATCCGGGGGGGTGCTTTCTTT
>many|TRBV11-2|-|TRBJ1-2
CASSQSRGPAGLYGYTF
TGTGCCAGCAGCCAATCCCGTGGGCCAGCAGGTCTCTATGGCTACACCTTC
>-|TRBV20-1|-|TRBJ2-1
CSALATYNEQFF
TGCAGTGCCCTAGCGACCTACAATGAGCAGTTCTTC
>-|TRBV4-3|-|TRBJ2-2
CASSQAGINTGELFF
TGCGCCAGCAGCCAAGCAGGGATAAACACCGGGGAGCTGTTTTTT
>many|TRBV7-9|-|TRBJ1-1
CASSRTGVRTEAFF
TGTGCCAGCAGCAGAACAGGAGTCCGCACTGAAGCTTTCTTT
>many|TRBV7-8|TRBD2|TRBJ2-7
CASSLVLGRGVRLAGVQLSEQYF
TGTGCCAGCAGCTTAGTCCTCGGCAGGGGGGTACGATTAGCGGGAGTTCAATTGAGCGAGCAGTACTTC
>many|TRBV12-3/TRBV12-4|-|TRBJ1-5
CASSYGRRNQPQHF
TGTGCCAGCAGTTACGGACGGCGCAATCAGCCCCAGCATTTT
>few|TRBV6-1|-|TRBJ1-3
CASSEGNTIYF
TGTGCCAGCAGTGAAGGAAACACCATATATTTT
>many|TRBV6-5|-|TRBJ1-5
CASSYSGLSQPQHF
TGTGCCAGCAGTTACTCCGGTCTGAGCCAGCCCCAGCATTTT
>many|TRBV5-1|TRBD1|TRBJ1-1
CASSGITTGGSPEAFF
TGCGCCAGCAGCGGGATTACGACAGGGGGGTCCCCTGAAGCTTTCTTT
>-|TRBV7-9|-|TRBJ1-5
CASSEQSSNQPQHF
TGTGCCAGCAGCGAACAGAGTAGCAATCAGCCCCAGCATTTT
>many|TRBV3-1|TRBD2|TRBJ2-3
CASSQGTSGRDTQYF
TGTGCCAGCAGCCAAGGGACTAGCGGGAGAGATACGCAGTATTTT
>-|TRBV25-1|TRBD2|TRBJ2-7
CASSESGGSYEQYF
TGTGCCAGCAGTGAATCGGGAGGCTCCTACGAGCAGTACTTC
>many|TRBV7-2|-|TRBJ2-5
CASSQRKDQETQYF
TGTGCCAGCAGCCAACGAAAAGATCAAGAGACCCAGTACTTC
>few|TRBV19|-|TRBJ2-7
CASTTATDYEQYF
TGTGCCAGTACCACCGCGACAGACTACGAGCAGTACTTC
>-|TRBV20-1|-|TRBJ2-7
CSASWDGGYEQYF
TGCAGTGCTAGTTGGGACGGAGGCTACGAGCAGTACTTC
>many|TRBV27|TRBD1|TRBJ1-5
CASSRQGGGQPQHF
TGTGCCAGCAGTCGACAGGGAGGAGGTCAGCCCCAGCATTTT
>-|TRBV5-6|TRBD1|TRBJ2-2
CASRGRDRVNTGELFF
TGTGCCAGCAGGGGCCGGGACAGGGTGAACACCGGGGAGCTGTTTTTT
>many|TRBV9|-|TRBJ2-1
CASSVGLDDEQFF
TGTGCCAGCAGCGTAGGGTTAGACGATGAGCAGTTCTTC
>-|TRBV4-3|-|TRBJ2-1
CASSQDSDTYNEQFF
TGCGCCAGCAGCCAAGATTCAGACACCTACAATGAGCAGTTCTTC
>many|TRBV10-3|TRBD2|TRBJ2-5
CAISESVREGETQYF
TGTGCCATCAGTGAGTCGGTGCGGGAGGGAGAGACCCAGTACTTC
>-|TRBV7-6|-|TRBJ2-1
CASSLAHGSGAGHEQFF
TGTGCCAGCAGCTTAGCCCACGGAAGTGGGGCGGGTCATGAGCAGTTCTTC
>-|TRBV18|TRBD2|TRBJ2-2
CASSFSGSGNTGELFF
TGTGCCAGCTCGTTCAGCGGGAGCGGTAACACCGGGGAGCTGTTTTTT